The clone carrying this TCR beta chain appeared many times. Its antigen is as yet unknown. The data originate from a study of T cell repertoires in cytomegalovirus infection. Study as a whole: Shared public TCR beta signatures pointed to both CMV infection and a matching HLA type. Overall study results and limits: CMV carriers with the relevant HLA were identified by cumulative public TCR beta family frequency. The study found HLA-C-restricted CMV-specific TCR beta clonotypes dominating the ex vivo response.

TCRdb processed the reads anew with MiXCR; each CDR3 protein has one entry. The top ten hold 20% to 25% of the sample, which has roughly 77,000 distinct CDR3 sequences, under 5% seen once. The sample comprised PBMCs. The TCR was taken from a human donor in good health (CMV status not recorded). Some clones in this sample may be carry-over from other donors' samples.

Here the CDR3 reads CASSSGRFLVTQYF. CDR3 sequence (DNA): TGTGCCAGCAGCTCTGGACGGTTCTTGGTGACCCAGTACTTC. The chain is built from TRBV7-2 and TRBJ2-5; D gene ambiguous. V lost 4 bases, J lost 7 bases, and 16 bases lay in between. Germline CDR1 SGHTA, CDR2 FQGNSA. The CDR3 loop spans 14 amino acids.